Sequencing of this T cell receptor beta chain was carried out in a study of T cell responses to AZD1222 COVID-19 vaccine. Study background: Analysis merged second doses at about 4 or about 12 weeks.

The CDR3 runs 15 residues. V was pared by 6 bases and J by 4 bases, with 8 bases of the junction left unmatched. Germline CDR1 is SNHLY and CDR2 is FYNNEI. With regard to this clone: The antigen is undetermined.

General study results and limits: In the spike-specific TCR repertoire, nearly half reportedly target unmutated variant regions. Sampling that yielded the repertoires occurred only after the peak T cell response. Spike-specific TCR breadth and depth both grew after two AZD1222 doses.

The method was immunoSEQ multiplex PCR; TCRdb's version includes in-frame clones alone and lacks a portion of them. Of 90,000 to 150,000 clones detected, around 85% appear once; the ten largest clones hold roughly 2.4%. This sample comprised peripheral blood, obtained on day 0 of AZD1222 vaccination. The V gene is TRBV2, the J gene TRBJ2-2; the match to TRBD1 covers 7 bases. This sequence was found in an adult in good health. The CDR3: CASRSDRSFTGELFF. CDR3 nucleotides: TGTGCCAGCAGGTCGGACAGGTCTTTCACCGGGGAGCTGTTTTTT.